The 24 T cell receptor beta chains listed next were all sequenced from one sample in a study of shared clonotypes between healthy human individuals. This table comes from immunoSEQ multiplex PCR, and its TCRdb copy is limited to in-frame clones, with some not included. This sample has some 690,000 clones, with 90% found just once. The sequenced material came from memory CD8+ T cells from PBMCs. Described subset: CD45RO+ cells pooled with CCR7-negative TemRA cells. These receptors all come from a man younger than 30 in good health. Some clones in this sample may be carry-over from other donors' samples.

The CDR3 sequence is CASYRVEANVLTF. Written as DNA, the CDR3 is TGTGCCAGTTACAGGGTAGAGGCCAACGTCCTGACTTTC. The chain recombines TRBV6-5 with TRBJ2-6, with D maybe TRBD1 (6 bases). Germline loops: CDR1 MNHEY, CDR2 SVGAGI. The CDR3 runs to 13 residues. Trimming stripped 9 bases from V and 6 bases from J, with 12 bases between.

As for this clone: The sample has other DNA sequences that encode this CDR3 too. This chain joins TRBV19 and TRBJ2-7, with D perhaps TRBD2 (6 bases). Germline loops: CDR1 LNHDA, CDR2 SQIVND (reference sequence). The CDR3 sequence is 14 residues long. V lost 0 bases, J lost 6 bases, and 12 bases lay in between. The CDR3 is CASSIDLEGPEQYF. CDR3 nucleotide sequence: TGTGCCAGTAGTATAGATTTGGAGGGTCCCGAGCAGTACTTC.

This clone was observed many times. With a much larger clone just one base away, this may be a read error. V usage is TRBV27 and J usage is TRBJ2-2; D remains ambiguous. The V gene's germline CDR1 is MNHEY and CDR2 SMNVEV (reference sequence). Trimming pared 4 bases from V and 4 bases from J, leaving 1 base between. The CDR3 has 11 amino acids. Written as DNA, the CDR3 is TGTGCCAGCAGTTCCACCGGGGAGCTGTTTTTT. Its translation is CASSSTGELFF.

The V and J genes are TRBV28 and TRBJ2-5, with a tentative D call TRBD1 (5 bases). The V gene's germline CDR1 is MDHEN and CDR2 SYDVKM. The CDR3 covers 16 residues. Trimming removed 5 bases from V and 4 bases from J, with 20 bases in between. The CDR3 reads CASSPRLRVARETQYF. The CDR3 DNA reads as TGTGCCAGCAGTCCACGCCTCAGGGTAGCAAGAGAGACCCAGTACTTC.

The J gene is TRBJ2-2, the V gene TRBV28; D might be TRBD1 or TRBD2, each matching 5 bases. The CDR3 covers 15 residues. Trimming removed 6 bases from V and 6 bases from J, with 17 bases in between. Germline-derived CDR1 and CDR2 are MDHEN and SYDVKM. This chain's CDR3 is CASSLNRMGAGELFF. The DNA for the CDR3 is TGTGCCAGCAGCCTTAACCGAATGGGGGCCGGGGAGCTGTTTTTT.

V is TRBV25-1 and J is TRBJ1-1, with a tentative D call TRBD1 (5 bases). CDR1 and CDR2 (germline): MGHDK, SYGVNS. V was cut by 3 bases and J by 4 bases, with 9 bases left in between. The CDR3 totals 13 residues. This CDR3 is CASSETGATEAFF. CDR3 nucleotide sequence: TGTGCCAGCAGTGAGACCGGGGCCACTGAAGCTTTCTTT. The full variable domain, in which reference TRBV25-1 and TRBJ1-1 provide the parts outside the CDR3, is EADIYQTPRYLVIGTGKKITLECSQTMGHDKMYWYQQDPGMELHLIHYSYGVNSTEKGDLSSESTVSRIRTEHFPLTLESARPSHTSQYLCASSETGATEAFFGQGTRLTVV.

The chain carries TRBV9 and TRBJ2-7, with 11 positions matching TRBD2. Germline V CDR1 and CDR2: SGDLS, YYNGEE. With V trimmed by 4 bases and J by 2 bases, 5 bases remained unmatched. The CDR3 is 15 amino acids. The CDR3 spells CASSPRLAGTYEQYF. CDR3 DNA: TGTGCCAGCAGCCCAAGACTAGCGGGAACCTACGAGCAGTACTTC.

The chain is built from TRBV6-5 and TRBJ2-5, with D possibly TRBD2 on 5 matching bases. V was cut by 0 bases and J by 5 bases, with 10 bases left in between. The length of the CDR3 is 14 residues. Germline loops: CDR1 MNHEY, CDR2 SVGAGI. The CDR3 protein is CASSYSVEAETQYF. CDR3 nucleotides: TGTGCCAGCAGTTACTCTGTGGAGGCGGAGACCCAGTACTTC.

V and J are TRBV5-4 and TRBJ1-2; D possibly corresponds to TRBD1 (5 bases). Germline V gene sequence: CDR1 SGHNT, CDR2 YYREEE (reference sequence). The CDR3 is made up of 17 amino acids. V shed 4 bases and J shed 0 bases, with 19 bases lying between them. The CDR3 spells CASSVGDPMLANYGYTF. The CDR3 DNA sequence: TGTGCCAGCAGCGTAGGGGATCCTATGTTAGCTAACTATGGCTACACCTTC. The full variable domain, rest sourced from reference TRBV5-4 and TRBJ1-2, is ETGVTQSPTHLIKTRGQQVTLRCSSQSGHNTVSWYQQALGQGPQFIFQYYREEENGRGNFPPRFSGLQFPNYSSELNVNALELDDSALYLCASSVGDPMLANYGYTFGSGTRLTVV.

This rearrangement joins TRBV7-9 to TRBJ2-3; D uncertain. The CDR3 covers 13 residues. Germline-derived CDR1 and CDR2 are SEHNR and FQNEAQ (reference sequence). The DNA of the CDR3 is TGTGCAGCAGGCGGCGGCTCGCCGTATACGCAGTATTTT. Residues: CAAGGGSPYTQYF.

The chain is built from TRBV7-9 and TRBJ2-3, with 9 bases identical to TRBD2. Germline CDR1 and CDR2: SEHNR and FQNEAQ (reference sequence). This CDR3 has 16 amino acids. V lost 3 bases to trimming and J lost 9 bases; unmatched junction nucleotides: 13. This CDR3 is CASSFAGGPVWGTQYF. The CDR3 DNA reads TGTGCCAGCAGCTTTGCGGGAGGGCCAGTGTGGGGGACGCAGTATTTT. The full variable domain, rest sourced from reference TRBV7-9 and TRBJ2-3, is DTGVSQNPRHKITKRGQNVTFRCDPISEHNRLYWYRQTLGQGPEFLTYFQNEAQLEKSRLLSDRFSAERPKGSFSTLEIQRTEQGDSAMYLCASSFAGGPVWGTQYFGPGTRLTVL.

As DNA, the CDR3 is TGTGCCAGCAGCCCCGGGGACAGGGCGGGCACCGGGGAGCTGTTTTTT. Its protein product is CASSPGDRAGTGELFF. V usage is TRBV14 and J usage is TRBJ2-2; 9 positions match TRBD1. Germline V lookup: CDR1 SGHDN, CDR2 FVKESK. The CDR3 is made up of 16 amino acids. With V trimmed by 4 bases and J by 4 bases, 7 bases remained unmatched.

This chain links TRBV11-2 with TRBJ2-7, with TRBD1 matching 8 bases. Germline CDR1 and CDR2: SGHAT and FQNNGV. The CDR3 totals 14 residues. V shed 6 bases and J 4 bases; nucleotides not matched to a gene: 8. The CDR3 reads CASREPDRAYEQYF. The CDR3 bases are TGTGCCAGCAGGGAACCGGACAGGGCGTACGAGCAGTACTTC.

The chain recombines TRBV27 with TRBJ2-1, with D possibly matching TRBD1 (7 bases). Germline V gives CDR1 MNHEY, CDR2 SMNVEV (reference sequence). The V and J ends lost 6 bases and 6 bases respectively, with 18 bases between them. This CDR3 has 15 residues. CDR3 amino acids: CASSGQDYPSNEQFF. The CDR3 DNA reads TGTGCCAGCAGCGGACAGGACTACCCCTCCAATGAGCAGTTCTTC.

The chain links TRBV4-2 to TRBJ2-1, with D maybe TRBD2 (5 bases). This CDR3 has 16 residues. From germline, CDR1 is LGHNA and CDR2 YNFKEQ. The V and J ends lost 0 bases and 0 bases respectively, with 9 bases between them. The CDR3 coding sequence is TGTGCCAGCAGCCAAGATGTGGCGGGCTCCTACAATGAGCAGTTCTTC. Encoded protein: CASSQDVAGSYNEQFF.

This clone showed up just a few times. This chain links TRBV13 with TRBJ1-1, with a weak D call TRBD1 (5 bases). V was clipped by 0 bases and J by 6 bases, with 11 bases between them. The germline V gene has CDR1 PRHDT and CDR2 FYEKMQ (reference sequence). The CDR3 covers 14 residues. CDR3 protein: CASSLGPGLPEAFF. The CDR3 nucleotides are TGTGCCAGCAGCTTAGGTCCAGGGTTACCTGAAGCTTTCTTT.

This clone was found once. The chain recombines TRBV6-5 with TRBJ1-1; D may be TRBD1 (5 bases). Germline assignment: CDR1 MNHEY and CDR2 SVGAGI. V lost 7 bases, J lost 2 bases, and 14 bases lay in between. This CDR3 comprises 14 residues. DNA of the CDR3: TGTGCCAGCATCGGGGCGGCTCATAACACTGAAGCTTTCTTT. Residues: CASIGAAHNTEAFF.

This clone has only one observation. The chain is built from TRBV29-1 and TRBJ1-4; unclear D gene. V was clipped by 4 bases and J by 8 bases, with 14 bases between them. Germline V gene sequence: CDR1 SQVTM, CDR2 ANQGSEA. CDR3 length: 13 amino acids. CDR3 nucleotides: TGCAGCGTTGTATTCGGGTGGGAGGAAAAACTGTTTTTT. As protein: CSVVFGWEEKLFF.

V and J are TRBV7-9 and TRBJ2-1; 10 bases map to TRBD2. Germline lookup yields CDR1 SEHNR and CDR2 FQNEAQ (reference sequence). This CDR3 contains 14 residues. After removal of 8 bases from V and 9 bases from J, the junction contained 10 bases not matched to a gene. CDR3 bases: TGTGCCAGCCGGCTAGCGGGAGTTTTGGGTGAGCAGTTCTTC. Translated: CASRLAGVLGEQFF.

The rearrangement uses TRBV19 and TRBJ1-5; tentatively, D is TRBD1 (6 bases). The CDR3 consists of 15 residues. Between the trimmed V and J ends, which lost 3 bases and 1 base, there was a span of 10 bases. Germline loops: CDR1 LNHDA, CDR2 SQIVND (reference sequence). For the CDR3, the DNA is TGTGCCAGTAGTATCTGGGGGGCGAGCAATCAGCCCCAGCATTTT. It is translated as CASSIWGASNQPQHF.

The chain recombines TRBV7-9 with TRBJ2-7, with TRBD1 identical over 7 bases. Germline V lookup: CDR1 SEHNR, CDR2 FQNEAQ (reference sequence). Trimming removed 0 bases from V and 0 bases from J; junction bases left unmatched: 5. CDR3 length: 16 residues. Here the CDR3 reads CASSLAAAGGSYEQYF. The CDR3 DNA sequence: TGTGCCAGCAGCTTAGCGGCGGCAGGGGGCTCCTACGAGCAGTACTTC.

The CDR3 DNA is TGCGCCAGCAGCTTGGCGGGCAGGGGCACAGATACGCAGTATTTT. Amino acid sequence: CASSLAGRGTDTQYF. V gene TRBV5-1 combines with J gene TRBJ2-3, with D perhaps matching TRBD1 (5 bases). Trimming pared 0 bases from V and 1 base from J, leaving 9 bases between. CDR3 length: 15 residues. Germline lookup yields CDR1 SGHRS and CDR2 YFSETQ.

In this sample, this clone turned up a few times. The chain joins TRBV9 to TRBJ2-7, with D perhaps assigned TRBD1 or TRBD2 (5 bases each). Trimming shortened V by 1 base and J by 2 bases, and 13 bases separated the two germline ends. This CDR3 contains 15 residues. Germline-derived CDR1 and CDR2 are SGDLS and YYNGEE. DNA of the CDR3: TGTGCCAGCAGCGTAACGGGGACGCCCGCCTACGAGCAGTACTTC. Translation gives CASSVTGTPAYEQYF. Drawing the rest from reference TRBV9 and TRBJ2-7, the complete variable domain is DSGVTQTPKHLITATGQRVTLRCSPRSGDLSVYWYQQSLDQGLQFLIQYYNGEERAKGNILERFSAQQFPDLHSELNLSSLELGDSALYFCASSVTGTPAYEQYFGPGTRLTVT.

The chain combines TRBV12-5 with TRBJ1-4; D remains ambiguous. This CDR3 has 20 residues. V lost 0 bases and J lost 1, with 21 bases in between. Germline CDR1 reads LGHNT; CDR2 reads FRNRAP. The CDR3 region is CASGLVLLSNPSRTNEKLFF. The CDR3 DNA follows: TGTGCTAGTGGTTTGGTACTTCTATCTAATCCTAGCAGAACTAATGAAAAACTGTTTTTT.